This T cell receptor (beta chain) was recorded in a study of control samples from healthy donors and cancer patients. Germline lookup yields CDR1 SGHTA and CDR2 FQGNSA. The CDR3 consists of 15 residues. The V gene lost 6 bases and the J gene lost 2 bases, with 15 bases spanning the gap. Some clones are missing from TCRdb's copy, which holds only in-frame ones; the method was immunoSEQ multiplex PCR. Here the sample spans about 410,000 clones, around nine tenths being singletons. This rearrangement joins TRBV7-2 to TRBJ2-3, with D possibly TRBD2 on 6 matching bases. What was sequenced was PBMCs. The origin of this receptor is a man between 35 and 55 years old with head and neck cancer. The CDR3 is CASSQDGRVTDTQYF. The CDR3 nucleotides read TGTGCCAGCAGTCAGGACGGGAGAGTCACAGATACGCAGTATTTT.